This T cell receptor (beta chain) emerged from a study of cytotoxic CD8 clonotypes in ibrutinib-treated CLL. The germline gives CDR1 LNHDA, CDR2 SQIVND (reference sequence). This CDR3 comprises 16 residues. The ends lost 4 bases at V and 5 bases at J; junction bases unmatched: 8. Target depth was 1 in 200,000 to 1 in 1 million T cells, about 10x per clonotype. The data were produced by immunoSEQ multiplex PCR, yet TCRdb's version contains in-frame clones alone and is incomplete. The table lists roughly 6,000 clones, roughly 74% of them singletons. Study findings and constraints: Baseline clonality was higher than in age-matched healthy donors and moved in step with circulating CD8+ T-cell counts. A difference in sampling times existed between sustained-remission and progressing patients.

Notes on this clone: Its antigen remains unknown.

The chain couples TRBV19 to TRBJ2-2; 9 bases are a match to TRBD1. The source material was PBMCs, sampled before ibrutinib treatment. This clonotype originated in a human donor with chronic lymphocytic leukemia. CDR3 DNA sequence: TGTGCCAGTAGTACCCAACAGGGGGCAGGGACCGGGGAGCTGTTTTTT. It translates to CASSTQQGAGTGELFF.